This passage covers 27 T cell receptor beta chains from one sample sequenced in a study of patients and donors after allogeneic stem cell transplantation. In TCRdb, the RT-PCR reads were re-called with MiXCR into one record per CDR3 protein. The sample contains over 350,000 distinct CDR3 sequences, 16% of which appear only once. Sample: blood, either unsorted or a sorted T cell fraction (not recorded which). These receptors originate from a human donor who was either an allogeneic HSCT recipient or a stem cell or donor lymphocyte infusion donor (not recorded which). It is not recorded whose cells these are; they may come from a transplant donor.

The chain links TRBV5-1 to TRBJ1-2; unclear D gene. CDR1 and CDR2 (germline): SGHRS, YFSETQ. This CDR3 has 14 residues. V was trimmed by 0 bases and J by 1 base, leaving 7 bases between them. In nucleotides, the CDR3 is TGCGCCAGCAGCTTGGGACCGATTAACTATGGCTACACCTTC. This encodes CASSLGPINYGYTF.

This clonotype occurred a few times. One end of the junction varies from germline; a read error may be responsible. The chain has TRBV7-7 and TRBJ2-3; D call uncertain. The V gene's germline CDR1 is SSHAT and CDR2 FNYEAQ (reference sequence). The CDR3 length is 13 residues. CDR3 protein: CASMPPLTDTQYF. In DNA form, the CDR3 reads TGTGCTAGCATGCCTCCACTCACAGATACGCAGTATTTT.

The chain couples TRBV24-1 to TRBJ1-1, with TRBD1 matching 11 bases. Germline V gene data show CDR1 as KGHDR and CDR2 as SFDVKD. The CDR3 loop spans 17 amino acids. J lost 0 bases, V lost 5 bases, and 7 bases had no gene match. CDR3 loop: CATSGAGQGALNTEAFF. CDR3 DNA: TGTGCCACCAGTGGAGCAGGACAGGGGGCGTTGAACACTGAAGCTTTCTTT.

This clonotype turned up a few times. The V and J genes are TRBV9 and TRBJ2-7; 8 nucleotides line up with TRBD1. Germline assignment: CDR1 SGDLS and CDR2 YYNGEE. Trimming at V came to 4 bases and at J to 5 bases, leaving 14 bases not matched to a gene. CDR3 length: 16 amino acids. The CDR3 is CASSPPPSTGEDEQYF. Here the CDR3 DNA reads TGTGCCAGCAGCCCACCTCCTTCGACAGGGGAGGACGAGCAGTACTTC.

This chain joins TRBV6-1 and TRBJ2-2, with D possibly matching TRBD2 (7 bases). Germline V gene data show CDR1 as MNHNS and CDR2 as SASEGT. CDR3 size: 16 residues. Deletions cut 2 bases from V and 3 bases from J, with 13 bases between. CDR3 protein: CASSEWGGRDTGELFF. In DNA form, the CDR3 reads TGTGCCAGCAGTGAATGGGGGGGGCGCGACACCGGGGAGCTGTTTTTT.

V and J are TRBV18 and TRBJ1-5; D unresolved. The CDR3 has 14 residues. Germline lookup yields CDR1 KGHSH and CDR2 LQKENI. V was clipped by 1 base and J by 4 bases, with 8 bases between them. This CDR3 reads CASSPRAANQPQHF. CDR3 bases: TGTGCCAGCTCACCACGGGCCGCGAATCAGCCCCAGCATTTT.

This clonotype was seen a handful of times. This sequence joins TRBV7-3 and TRBJ2-1; 9 bases match TRBD2. The CDR3 spans 15 residues. The germline gives CDR1 SGHTA, CDR2 FQGTGA. V shed 1 base, J shed 9 bases, and the junction held 7 bases outside the gene matches. The chain's CDR3 is CASSLNSGSRGEQFF. The CDR3 DNA sequence: TGTGCCAGCAGCTTAAATAGCGGGAGTAGAGGTGAGCAGTTCTTC.

The V gene is TRBV12-3 or TRBV12-4, the J gene TRBJ1-1; 9 positions agree with TRBD1. The CDR3 consists of 15 residues. J gave up 2 bases and V 1 base, and 2 bases lay outside the gene matches. The CDR3 here is CASSLGQGGNTEAFF. The CDR3 DNA reads TGTGCCAGCAGTTTAGGACAGGGGGGAAACACTGAAGCTTTCTTT.

The rearrangement joins TRBV2 to TRBJ2-2; possibly TRBD2 for D (6 bases). Trimming took off 6 bases at V and 3 bases at J, with 8 bases between the two ends. The length of the CDR3 is 13 residues. Germline CDR1 and CDR2: SNHLY and FYNNEI. CDR3 residues: CASRERDTGELFF. The CDR3 bases are TGTGCCAGCAGAGAGCGGGACACCGGGGAGCTGTTTTTT.

The J gene is TRBJ1-2, the V gene TRBV6-5; D unclear. The CDR3 contains 12 residues. The V end was cut by 4 bases, the J end by 13 bases, with 16 bases between. Germline assignment: CDR1 MNHEY and CDR2 SVGAGI. CDR3 sequence: CASSSARGVVTF. The CDR3, as DNA: TGTGCCAGCAGTTCCGCCCGGGGAGTGGTCACCTTC.

A few counts support this clonotype. The chain combines TRBV5-5 with TRBJ2-7; the D call may be TRBD1 or TRBD2 (5 bases each). Germline CDR1 is SGHKS and CDR2 is YYEKEE (reference sequence). V lost 4 bases and J lost 3, with 14 bases in between. The CDR3 loop spans 14 amino acids. Written as DNA, the CDR3 is TGTGCCAGCAGCCGAAGGGACCAAGACTACGAGCAGTACTTC. Amino acid sequence: CASSRRDQDYEQYF.

This clonotype showed up just a few times. The chain uses TRBV6-5 and TRBJ2-1, with D uncertain. The ends were cut back, 4 bases at V and 10 bases at J, with 8 bases in the middle. The germline CDR1 and CDR2 sequences are MNHEY and SVGAGI. The CDR3 sequence is 11 residues long. The CDR3 here is CASSSYPEQFF. The CDR3 DNA is TGTGCCAGCAGTTCATATCCCGAGCAGTTCTTC.

This clonotype turned up a few times. The J gene is TRBJ1-5, the V gene TRBV6-5; D is perhaps TRBD1 (5 bases). This CDR3 spans 15 amino acids. Trimming cost V 0 bases and J 9 bases, with 15 bases left between them. The germline V gene has CDR1 MNHEY and CDR2 SVGAGI. Here the CDR3 DNA reads TGTGCCAGCAGTTACTCGGTAGGGACGGGTGGGCCCCAGCATTTT. Translated, it gives CASSYSVGTGGPQHF.

The rearrangement joins TRBV27 to TRBJ2-7; D is uncertain. V lost 0 bases and J lost 0, with 12 bases in between. The germline V gene has CDR1 MNHEY and CDR2 SMNVEV (reference sequence). The CDR3 consists of 16 residues. The CDR3 bases are TGTGCCAGCAGTTTATCGTCCCTGCCGAGCTCCTACGAGCAGTACTTC. Translating gives CASSLSSLPSSYEQYF.

This clonotype has just a few counts. The junction and the germline gene differ at one end; a read error may be behind it. The chain uses TRBV28 and TRBJ2-5; tentatively, D is TRBD1 (6 bases). CDR1 is MDHEN and CDR2 is SYDVKM in the germline V gene. The CDR3 runs to 14 residues. The CDR3 DNA is TGTGCCAGCAGTTTGGTACCGACCGGGACACGTCTCCGATTC. This codes for CASSLVPTGTRLRF.

This clonotype has a count of ten or more. The rearrangement links TRBV6-5 to TRBJ2-7; 10 bases align to TRBD1. Germline-derived CDR1 and CDR2 are MNHEY and SVGAGI. CDR3 size: 14 residues. The junction had 0 bases not matched to a gene; V was cut back by 2 bases and J by 2 bases. The CDR3 coding sequence is TGTGCCAGCAGTTACGGGACAGGGGCCTACGAGCAGTACTTC. This translates into CASSYGTGAYEQYF.

This clonotype has more than one count but fewer than ten. The genes are TRBV12-5 and TRBJ2-5, with TRBD1 as a possible D gene (7 bases). The CDR3 loop spans 16 amino acids. V was clipped by 4 bases and J by 2 bases, with 17 bases between them. Germline values: CDR1 LGHNT, CDR2 FRNRAP. CDR3 sequence reads: CASGSREPGQQETQYF. In DNA form, the CDR3 reads TGTGCTAGTGGTTCTCGGGAGCCGGGACAGCAAGAGACCCAGTACTTC.

The chain couples TRBV4-1 to TRBJ2-5; D is possibly TRBD2 (6 bases). Germline loops: CDR1 MGHRA, CDR2 YSYEKL. The length of the CDR3 is 17 residues. Trimming shortened V by 0 bases and J by 2 bases, and 16 bases separated the two germline ends. The CDR3: CASSQERRGSGQETQYF. DNA of the CDR3: TGCGCCAGCAGCCAAGAAAGGAGGGGATCGGGACAAGAGACCCAGTACTTC.

There are a few counts of this clonotype. The chain uses TRBV12-3 or TRBV12-4 and TRBJ1-6; D not resolved. The CDR3 extends over 15 amino acids. V dropped 4 bases and J dropped 10 bases, with 17 bases sitting between them. In DNA form, the CDR3 reads TGTGCCAGCAGTTCGGCGGAGATAGTACGCTCACCCCTCCACTTT. This encodes CASSSAEIVRSPLHF.

J is TRBJ2-5 and V is TRBV7-9, with 8 bases lining up with TRBD2. The CDR3 length is 15 residues. V dropped 4 bases and J dropped 6; count of bases not matched to a gene: 10. Per the germline V gene, CDR1 is SEHNR and CDR2 is FQNEAQ (reference sequence). The CDR3 bases are TGTGCCAGCAGCTCCGGGACTAGTGCGCCCCAGACCCAGTACTTC. Its translation is CASSSGTSAPQTQYF.

The chain couples TRBV6-1 to TRBJ2-7; 10 nucleotides match TRBD1. In germline, CDR1 is MNHNS, CDR2 SASEGT. The CDR3 has 15 residues. V gave up 5 bases and J gave up 5 bases; unmatched junction bases: 9. The CDR3 loop reads CASSHTGTGAHEQYF. CDR3 DNA: TGTGCCAGCAGTCACACCGGGACAGGGGCCCACGAGCAGTACTTC.

This clonotype was observed a few times. The chain is built from TRBV20-1 and TRBJ1-1, with a tentative D call TRBD1 (6 bases). The V and J ends lost 3 bases and 3 bases respectively, with 17 bases between them. Germline V lookup: CDR1 DFQATT, CDR2 SNEGSKA (reference sequence). This CDR3 is 15 amino acids long. The CDR3 coding sequence is TGCAGTGCTAGTCGTCCAGGGGCCTCGGACACTGAAGCTTTCTTT. As protein: CSASRPGASDTEAFF.

At least ten counts were recorded for this clonotype. CDR3 DNA sequence: TGTGCCACCAGCAGATCTAGCGGCCCCACAGATACGCAGTATTTT. It specifies CATSRSSGPTDTQYF. The chain recombines TRBV15 with TRBJ2-3; 7 nucleotides match TRBD2. The junction had 4 bases not matched to a gene; V was cut back by 2 bases and J by 2 bases. The CDR3 consists of 15 residues. CDR1 is LNHNV and CDR2 is YYDKDF in the germline V gene (reference sequence).

About this clonotype itself: An end of the junction differs from the germline gene, which may be a read error. The chain is built from TRBV4-2 and TRBJ2-2, with D possibly being TRBD2 (5 bases). CDR1 and CDR2 from the germline V gene are LGHNA and YNFKEQ. The CDR3 runs 19 residues. The CDR3 bases are TGTGCCAGCAGCGAAGAGGAGGTAGCACAGAGTTTGAACACCGGGGAGCTGTTTTTT. Translating it yields CASSEEEVAQSLNTGELFF.

The chain couples TRBV10-3 to TRBJ1-1; no definite D call. Trimming took off 4 bases at V and 0 bases at J, with 12 bases between the two ends. Germline CDR1 is ENHRY and CDR2 is SYGVKD. There are 15 residues in the CDR3. Here the CDR3 DNA reads TGTGCCATCAGTGGATCCCTTACCTTGAACACTGAAGCTTTCTTT. This encodes CAISGSLTLNTEAFF.

This clonotype came up a few times. V gene TRBV6-5 combines with J gene TRBJ2-5; 9 positions match TRBD2. Germline V gives CDR1 MNHEY, CDR2 SVGAGI. V gave up 4 bases and J gave up 2 bases; unmatched junction bases: 5. CDR3 length equals 15 residues. The CDR3 nucleotides read TGTGCCAGCAGTTCTAGCGGGAAGGCGCAAGAGACCCAGTACTTC. It translates to CASSSSGKAQETQYF.

Ten or more counts support this clonotype. The chain has TRBV15 and TRBJ2-1, with D uncertain. Trimming pared 2 bases from V and 6 bases from J, leaving 11 bases between. The CDR3 totals 14 residues. Germline V gene sequence: CDR1 LNHNV, CDR2 YYDKDF (reference sequence). The CDR3 DNA is TGTGCCACCAGCAGACCCCCGGAATTCAATGAGCAGTTCTTC. Amino acids: CATSRPPEFNEQFF.